The source of this TCR beta chain is a study of PD-1 blockade in classical Hodgkin lymphoma. Study outcomes and limitations: Initiation of nivolumab under 1 year after ASCT led to exclusion of patients. Newly diagnosed patients reportedly had lower baseline TCR diversity than healthy donors. Complete responders possessed baseline diversity comparable to newly diagnosed patients.

Assay: immunoSEQ multiplex PCR; the TCRdb copy retains only in-frame clones and omits some. The data hold about 13,000 clones, with roughly 75% observed a single time. Each of the patients experienced relapse following autologous stem cell transplantation, and their brentuximab vedotin exposure differed. For this clone: Its antigen is unidentified.

The germline CDR1 and CDR2 sequences are SGHTA and FQGNSA. CDR3 length equals 13 residues. Deletions cut 3 bases from V and 5 bases from J, with 5 bases between. This TCR derives from a human donor with classical Hodgkin lymphoma. The rearrangement uses TRBV7-2 and TRBJ1-6, with D uncertain. Here the sequenced sample was peripheral blood mononuclear cells (PBMCs), taken at baseline. The CDR3 DNA reads TGTGCCAGCAGCTTGCGGAATAATTCACCCCTCCACTTT. This encodes CASSLRNNSPLHF.